This passage covers 31 T cell receptor beta chains from one sample sequenced in a study of cytomegalovirus exposure and HLA in healthy donors. Primers for the PCR totalled 60 Vbeta and 13 Jbeta. The repertoire was sequenced with immunoSEQ multiplex PCR; TCRdb's copy has only in-frame clones and lacks some. The sample records some 120,000 clones, roughly 77% being singletons. Sequences were obtained from PBMCs. All receptors derive from a man aged 18-30 years in good health and CMV-seronegative.

The chain joins TRBV6-5 to TRBJ1-5; perhaps TRBD1 as D (6 bases). Trimming removed 4 bases at V and 7 bases at J, with 14 bases between. The CDR3 extends over 14 amino acids. Germline CDR1 and CDR2: MNHEY and SVGAGI. The CDR3 here is CASSSPTGAQPQHF. The CDR3 nucleotides read TGTGCCAGCAGTTCTCCGACAGGAGCACAGCCCCAGCATTTT.

The chain joins TRBV6-1 to TRBJ2-1, with a weak D call TRBD2 (5 bases). The CDR3 runs to 14 residues. V was trimmed by 6 bases and J by 4 bases, leaving 13 bases between them. Germline loops: CDR1 MNHNS, CDR2 SASEGT. CDR3 sequence: CASRPGMLYNEQFF. The CDR3 DNA reads as TGTGCCAGCAGGCCGGGGATGTTATACAATGAGCAGTTCTTC.

The chain has TRBV19 and TRBJ1-1, with 8 bases matching TRBD1. CDR1 and CDR2 (germline): LNHDA, SQIVND (reference sequence). The CDR3 sequence is 15 residues long. With 0 bases clipped from V and 5 bases from J, the junction kept 5 bases outside the gene matches. The CDR3 spells CASSIDLRQGTEAFF. In nucleotides, the CDR3 is TGTGCCAGTAGTATAGATCTGAGACAGGGGACTGAAGCTTTCTTT.

This clone was observed once. The gene calls are TRBV9 and TRBJ2-7; 10 bases align to TRBD2. The CDR3 sequence is 16 residues long. The ends lost 4 bases at V and 7 bases at J; junction bases unmatched: 14. Germline V CDR1 and CDR2: SGDLS, YYNGEE. CDR3 in amino acids: CASSLSTGTSDQEQYF. The CDR3 DNA follows: TGTGCCAGCAGCCTCTCCACCGGGACTAGCGACCAAGAGCAGTACTTC.

This clone was counted only a few times. V usage is TRBV2 and J usage is TRBJ2-3; 8 bases map to TRBD2. V shed 8 bases, J shed 6 bases, and the junction held 4 bases outside the gene matches. Germline CDR1 and CDR2: SNHLY and FYNNEI. The CDR3 runs to 12 residues. In DNA, the CDR3 is TGTGCCAGCCAAGGACTAGCTGATACGCAGTATTTT. It translates to CASQGLADTQYF.

The chain links TRBV13 to TRBJ1-5; 8 nucleotides align to TRBD1. CDR1 PRHDT and CDR2 FYEKMQ come from the germline V gene (reference sequence). J was trimmed by 2 bases and V by 4 bases; bases with no gene match: 10. The CDR3 consists of 17 residues. The CDR3 protein is CASSSGGQGQGNQPQHF. For the CDR3, the DNA is TGTGCCAGCAGCTCAGGCGGACAGGGACAAGGCAATCAGCCCCAGCATTTT. Looking up the rest from reference TRBV13 and TRBJ1-5 gives the full variable domain: AAGVIQSPRHLIKEKRETATLKCYPIPRHDTVYWYQQGPGQDPQFLISFYEKMQSDKGSIPDRFSAQQFSDYHSELNMSSLELGDSALYFCASSSGGQGQGNQPQHFGDGTRLSIL.

The CDR3 DNA reads TGTGCCAGTAAGGCTTGGCAGGGGAATTTGGGTAGTGGCTACACCTTC. Encoded protein: CASKAWQGNLGSGYTF. The chain recombines TRBV2 with TRBJ1-2, with a weak D call TRBD1 (6 bases). The V end lost 9 bases, the J end lost 7 bases, and 27 bases lay between the germline ends. The CDR3 spans 16 residues. Germline values: CDR1 SNHLY, CDR2 FYNNEI. Drawing the rest from reference TRBV2 and TRBJ1-2, the complete variable domain is EPEVTQTPSHQVTQMGQEVILRCVPISNHLYFYWYRQILGQKVEFLVSFYNNEISEKSEIFDDQFSVERPDGSNFTLKIRSTKLEDSAMYFCASKAWQGNLGSGYTFGSGTRLTVV.

This rearrangement joins TRBV19 to TRBJ2-7, with 7 bases aligning to TRBD1. The CDR3 has 12 residues. The junction had 4 bases not matched to a gene; V was cut back by 5 bases and J by 6 bases. Germline loops: CDR1 LNHDA, CDR2 SQIVND (reference sequence). CDR3 residues: CASSAHRGEQYF. CDR3 DNA sequence: TGTGCCAGTAGTGCGCACAGGGGCGAGCAGTACTTC. Filled out from reference TRBV19 and TRBJ2-7, the complete variable domain reads DGGITQSPKYLFRKEGQNVTLSCEQNLNHDAMYWYRQDPGQGLRLIYYSQIVNDFQKGDIAEGYSVSREKKESFPLTVTSAQKNPTAFYLCASSAHRGEQYFGPGTRLTVT.

The CDR3 DNA reads as TGTGCCAGCAGCCTACGGACCGACTACGAGCAGTACTTC. This codes for CASSLRTDYEQYF. The gene calls are TRBV7-9 and TRBJ2-5; D remains ambiguous. With the DNA end fitting TRBJ2-7 better, the J assignment may be wrong. This CDR3 comprises 13 residues. Germline V CDR1 and CDR2: SEHNR, FQNEAQ (reference sequence).

The chain couples TRBV4-3 to TRBJ1-1; 10 bases are a match to TRBD1. The trim removed 1 base at V and 4 bases at J, leaving 3 bases unmatched. Germline CDR1 and CDR2: LGHNA and YSLEER. CDR3 length: 15 amino acids. The CDR3 reads CASSQVDRGGTEAFF. CDR3 DNA sequence: TGCGCCAGCAGCCAAGTGGACAGGGGGGGCACTGAAGCTTTCTTT.

The chain combines TRBV6-5 with TRBJ2-7; no firm D call. Germline CDR1 is MNHEY and CDR2 is SVGAGI. CDR3 length: 15 amino acids. V gave up 4 bases and J gave up 7 bases, with 20 bases separating them. The CDR3 coding sequence is TGTGCCAGCAGTTTATTCGCAGGTGTAATTCAAGAGCAGTACTTC. This sequence encodes CASSLFAGVIQEQYF.

This clone was recorded once. This chain connects TRBV18 to TRBJ1-6; 7 bases fit TRBD1. V was pared by 2 bases and J by 7 bases, with 8 bases of the junction left unmatched. The germline V gene encodes CDR1 KGHSH and CDR2 LQKENI. The CDR3 is made up of 16 amino acids. The DNA for the CDR3 is TGTGCCAGCTCACCATGGACCGGGACAGACAATTCACCCCTCCACTTT. Residues: CASSPWTGTDNSPLHF.

The chain employs TRBV29-1 and TRBJ2-1, with 11 nucleotides matching TRBD2. The V gene end was trimmed by 5 bases and the J gene end by 0 bases; junction bases not matched to a gene: 9. The CDR3 is 17 residues long. Germline CDR1 is SQVTM and CDR2 is ANQGSEA. The CDR3 nucleotides are TGCAGCGTTTTGGGGCTAGCGGGGGGCAGCTCCTACAATGAGCAGTTCTTC. Its protein is CSVLGLAGGSSYNEQFF.

This CDR3 is CASSEMGTGGEIYNEQFF. CDR3 coding DNA: TGTGCCAGCAGTGAAATGGGGACAGGGGGCGAAATTTATAATGAGCAGTTCTTC. The chain uses TRBV25-1 and TRBJ2-1; 12 bases match TRBD1. V gave up 2 bases and J gave up 7 bases; unmatched junction bases: 12. Germline CDR1 and CDR2: MGHDK and SYGVNS. This CDR3 spans 18 amino acids.

The V gene is TRBV28, the J gene TRBJ2-5; unclear D gene. The CDR3 runs 14 residues. Looked up from germline, CDR1 is MDHEN and CDR2 is SYDVKM. Between the trimmed V and J ends, which lost 1 base and 5 bases, there was a span of 11 bases. The CDR3 is CASSLSAFGETQYF. CDR3 in DNA: TGTGCCAGCAGTTTATCGGCATTCGGGGAGACCCAGTACTTC.

The chain carries TRBV14 and TRBJ2-5; 9 nucleotides match TRBD1. Germline-derived CDR1 and CDR2 are SGHDN and FVKESK. J was trimmed by 5 bases and V by 4 bases; bases with no gene match: 14. The CDR3 has 17 residues. The CDR3 bases are TGTGCCAGCAGCCCAGAGCGGAACAGGGGGCGATGGGAGACCCAGTACTTC. As protein: CASSPERNRGRWETQYF.

The chain employs TRBV5-5 and TRBJ2-7, with 8 bases that match TRBD1. Per the germline V gene, CDR1 is SGHKS and CDR2 is YYEKEE (reference sequence). CDR3 size: 17 residues. After removal of 4 bases from V and 0 bases from J, the junction contained 12 bases not matched to a gene. The CDR3 DNA follows: TGTGCCAGCAGCGGCACATCAGGGGGCCTTAGCTCCTACGAGCAGTACTTC. Amino acids: CASSGTSGGLSSYEQYF.

This chain joins TRBV7-2 and TRBJ2-7; D is possibly TRBD1 (6 bases). Trimming removed 5 bases from V and 3 bases from J, with 17 bases in between. Germline assignment: CDR1 SGHTA and CDR2 FQGNSA. The CDR3 loop spans 15 amino acids. CDR3 nucleotide sequence: TGTGCCAGCAGCCTTGGACAGCCCCCACTCTACGAGCAGTACTTC. Protein sequence: CASSLGQPPLYEQYF.

This clone was seen more than once but under ten times. The chain carries TRBV5-4 and TRBJ1-4; D gene ambiguous. The germline gives CDR1 SGHNT, CDR2 YYREEE (reference sequence). Trimming left V 4 bases short and J 4 bases short, with 8 bases between. The CDR3 totals 13 residues. CDR3 coding DNA: TGTGCCAGCAGCCGGGGTGGTAATGAAAAACTGTTTTTT. This sequence encodes CASSRGGNEKLFF.

The V and J genes are TRBV29-1 and TRBJ1-1; D unresolved. The V gene lost 6 bases and the J gene lost 1 base, with 21 bases spanning the gap. Germline CDR1 is SQVTM and CDR2 is ANQGSEA. The CDR3 has 16 residues. In DNA form, the CDR3 reads TGCAGCGTCCAAGAACAAATATTACATCAGAACACTGAAGCTTTCTTT. This translates into CSVQEQILHQNTEAFF. Full variable domain (outside the CDR3, taken from reference TRBV29-1 and TRBJ1-1): SAVISQKPSRDICQRGTSLTIQCQVDSQVTMMFWYRQQPGQSLTLIATANQGSEATYESGFVIDKFPISRPNLTFSTLTVSNMSPEDSSIYLCSVQEQILHQNTEAFFGQGTRLTVV.

The gene calls are TRBV2 and TRBJ1-5; D unclear. V dropped 6 bases and J dropped 1 base, with 10 bases sitting between them. The CDR3 consists of 14 residues. Germline V lookup: CDR1 SNHLY, CDR2 FYNNEI. CDR3 protein: CASSTIGSNQPQHF. The CDR3 coding sequence is TGTGCCAGCAGCACCATCGGGAGCAATCAGCCCCAGCATTTT. The full variable domain, with the rest looked up from reference TRBV2 and TRBJ1-5, is EPEVTQTPSHQVTQMGQEVILRCVPISNHLYFYWYRQILGQKVEFLVSFYNNEISEKSEIFDDQFSVERPDGSNFTLKIRSTKLEDSAMYFCASSTIGSNQPQHFGDGTRLSIL.

A single count supports this clone. V and J are TRBV5-1 and TRBJ1-1; D gene uncertain. Trimming stripped 0 bases from V and 3 bases from J, with 6 bases between. From germline, CDR1 is SGHRS and CDR2 YFSETQ. This CDR3 comprises 13 residues. The CDR3 sequence is CASSLGGDTEAFF. CDR3 DNA sequence: TGCGCCAGCAGCTTGGGAGGTGACACTGAAGCTTTCTTT. The whole variable domain, filled in from reference TRBV5-1 and TRBJ1-1, reads KAGVTQTPRYLIKTRGQQVTLSCSPISGHRSVSWYQQTPGQGLQFLFEYFSETQRNKGNFPGRFSGRQFSNSRSEMNVSTLELGDSALYLCASSLGGDTEAFFGQGTRLTVV.

This chain links TRBV19 with TRBJ1-1; D not certain. This CDR3 is built from 14 residues. Trimming took off 6 bases at V and 4 bases at J, with 15 bases between the two ends. Germline CDR1 reads LNHDA; CDR2 reads SQIVND (reference sequence). The CDR3 bases are TGTGCCAGTAGAAGTTCTTCCCGGGGCACTGAAGCTTTCTTT. It codes for CASRSSSRGTEAFF.

This chain connects TRBV7-6 to TRBJ2-2, with D possibly being TRBD2 (5 bases). Deletions cut 4 bases from V and 6 bases from J, with 6 bases between. This CDR3 spans 12 amino acids. The germline V gene has CDR1 SGHVS and CDR2 FNYEAQ. The CDR3 DNA follows: TGTGCCAGCAGCTGGCGGGCCGGGGAGCTGTTTTTT. It specifies CASSWRAGELFF.

V and J are TRBV11-2 and TRBJ2-7; D may be TRBD2 (5 bases). The CDR3 runs to 11 residues. Germline loops: CDR1 SGHAT, CDR2 FQNNGV. Trimming shortened V by 7 bases and J by 2 bases, and 6 bases separated the two germline ends. The CDR3 reads CASTGTYEQYF. The CDR3, as DNA: TGTGCCAGCACCGGGACCTACGAGCAGTACTTC. Variable domain in full (rest from reference TRBV11-2 and TRBJ2-7): EAGVAQSPRYKIIEKRQSVAFWCNPISGHATLYWYQQILGQGPKLLIQFQNNGVVDDSQLPKDRFSAERLKGVDSTLKIQPAKLEDSAVYLCASTGTYEQYFGPGTRLTVT.

The chain has TRBV7-2 and TRBJ2-7, with a weak D call TRBD1 (5 bases). From germline, CDR1 is SGHTA and CDR2 FQGNSA. Trimming stripped 5 bases from V and 0 bases from J, with 17 bases between. This CDR3 spans 16 amino acids. This CDR3 is CASSPRQSLDSYEQYF. The CDR3 bases are TGTGCCAGCAGCCCTCGACAGAGCTTGGACTCCTACGAGCAGTACTTC. The full variable domain, its missing parts supplied by reference TRBV7-2 and TRBJ2-7, is GAGVSQSPSNKVTEKGKDVELRCDPISGHTALYWYRQSLGQGLEFLIYFQGNSAPDKSGLPSDRFSAERTGGSVSTLTIQRTQQEDSAVYLCASSPRQSLDSYEQYFGPGTRLTVT.

The CDR3 sequence: CASSLGTSGGTDTQYF. The CDR3 DNA is TGTGCCAGCAGCTTGGGGACTAGCGGGGGGACAGATACGCAGTATTTT. The chain couples TRBV5-8 to TRBJ2-3, with TRBD2 matching 14 bases. The germline gives CDR1 SGHTS, CDR2 YDEGEE. The CDR3 has 16 residues. After removal of 0 bases from V and 3 bases from J, the junction contained 0 bases not matched to a gene.

The chain joins TRBV6-5 to TRBJ2-6; 8 bases map to TRBD1. Germline V gives CDR1 MNHEY, CDR2 SVGAGI. V trimming: 6 bases; J trimming: 2 bases; junction bases outside the gene matches: 3. CDR3 length equals 15 residues. The CDR3 DNA reads as TGTGCCAGCAGATCAGGGGGCACTGGGGCCAACGTCCTGACTTTC. This gives the protein CASRSGGTGANVLTF.

V and J are TRBV2 and TRBJ1-1; D unresolved. V lost 5 bases and J lost 1, with 14 bases in between. The CDR3 totals 15 residues. The germline CDR1 and CDR2 sequences are SNHLY and FYNNEI. The CDR3 here is CASSHERVGNTEAFF. CDR3 sequence (DNA): TGTGCCAGCAGTCACGAGAGGGTTGGGAACACTGAAGCTTTCTTT.

This chain links TRBV19 with TRBJ1-3; D is ambiguous. Germline values: CDR1 LNHDA, CDR2 SQIVND (reference sequence). Trimming left V 7 bases short and J 5 bases short, with 9 bases between. This CDR3 is built from 12 residues. CDR3 sequence: CASTNGRNTIYF. CDR3 in DNA: TGTGCCAGTACCAATGGCCGAAACACCATATATTTT.

The rearrangement joins TRBV10-1 to TRBJ2-3; possible D gene TRBD1, 5 bases. V was pared by 3 bases and J by 4 bases, with 14 bases between. Germline CDR1 WNHNN, CDR2 SYGVQD (reference sequence). The CDR3 runs 15 residues. CDR3 region: CASSDGAWQADTQYF. DNA for the CDR3: TGCGCCAGCAGTGATGGGGCCTGGCAAGCAGATACGCAGTATTTT.